The 30 T cell receptor beta chains listed next were all sequenced from one sample in a study of T cells in Graves' hyperthyroidism and ophthalmopathy. Researchers took RNA transcripts and amplified the TCR beta CDR3 regions from them. Primed by the HTBI set, a first-round RT-PCR was run on the TCR CDR3. TCRdb passed the multiplex PCR reads through MiXCR, listing each CDR3 protein once. The table records roughly 420,000 distinct CDR3 sequences, 15% to 19% of them present only once. Source material: blood. These receptor sequences come from a woman aged 18-35 years with Graves' hyperthyroidism.

This clonotype was found many times. The chain recombines TRBV20-1 with TRBJ1-1, with D unclear. CDR3 length: 16 residues. Germline values: CDR1 DFQATT, CDR2 SNEGSKA (reference sequence). V lost 5 bases, J lost 1 base, and 20 bases lay in between. The CDR3 is CSADEIVGPSNTEAFF. CDR3 sequence (DNA): TGCAGTGCTGATGAAATCGTAGGACCCTCGAACACTGAAGCTTTCTTT.

This clonotype has only a few counts. The rearrangement joins TRBV25-1 to TRBJ1-1; no definite D call. The V end lost 5 bases, the J end lost 4 bases, and 17 bases lay between the germline ends. The CDR3 contains 15 residues. Germline V gene data show CDR1 as MGHDK and CDR2 as SYGVNS. This CDR3 reads CASSSTTPGGTEAFF. The DNA for the CDR3 is TGTGCCAGCAGTTCCACGACCCCCGGAGGCACTGAAGCTTTCTTT.

This clonotype occurred many times. The chain has TRBV2 and TRBJ1-2; tentatively, D is TRBD1 (5 bases). Trimming removed 4 bases from V and 6 bases from J, with 12 bases in between. The CDR3 spans 13 residues. Per the germline V gene, CDR1 is SNHLY and CDR2 is FYNNEI. The chain's CDR3 is CASSGGAVNGYTF. The CDR3 DNA reads TGTGCCAGCAGTGGAGGGGCGGTGAATGGCTACACCTTC.

This clonotype showed up many times. The chain joins TRBV28 to TRBJ2-3, with D possibly TRBD1 on 6 matching bases. V was shortened by 10 bases and J by 9 bases, with 14 bases between the two germline ends. Germline V CDR1 and CDR2: MDHEN, SYDVKM. The CDR3 runs to 11 residues. CDR3 sequence reads: CATYVTGTQYF. DNA for the CDR3: TGTGCCACCTACGTGACAGGAACGCAGTATTTT.

The chain couples TRBV4-2 to TRBJ2-3; 14 positions match TRBD2. V trimming: 4 bases; J trimming: 4 bases; junction bases outside the gene matches: 4. In germline, CDR1 is LGHNA, CDR2 YNFKEQ. The length of the CDR3 is 16 residues. In nucleotides, the CDR3 is TGTGCCAGCAGCCCCCCGACTAGCGGGAGGGCAGATACGCAGTATTTT. It translates to CASSPPTSGRADTQYF.

The chain carries TRBV10-3 and TRBJ1-5; 9 bases fit TRBD1. The V gene's germline CDR1 is ENHRY and CDR2 SYGVKD. The junction had 22 bases not matched to a gene; V was cut back by 10 bases and J by 3 bases. This CDR3 has 19 amino acids. The DNA for the CDR3 is TGTGCCACTAGACAGGGACAGGGCCTCTTTCACCAACTCAATCAGCCCCAGCATTTT. Its translation is CATRQGQGLFHQLNQPQHF.

This clonotype was seen many times. This chain links TRBV3-1 with TRBJ1-3; D not resolved. Germline CDR1 reads LGHDT; CDR2 reads YNNKEL (reference sequence). There are 15 residues in the CDR3. Trimming left V 0 bases short and J 4 bases short, with 10 bases between. CDR3: CASSQEEGMGNTIYF. The DNA of the CDR3 is TGTGCCAGCAGCCAAGAAGAGGGCATGGGAAACACCATATATTTT.

This chain connects TRBV20-1 to TRBJ2-3; 13 bases line up with TRBD2. V shed 3 bases and J 2 bases; nucleotides not matched to a gene: 11. This CDR3 has 18 amino acids. From germline, CDR1 is DFQATT and CDR2 SNEGSKA (reference sequence). The CDR3 nucleotides are TGCAGTGCTAGCTTCGGACTAGCGGGAGTTTCGATCACAGATACGCAGTATTTT. Protein: CSASFGLAGVSITDTQYF.

There are many counts of this clonotype. The V gene is TRBV2, the J gene TRBJ1-2, with D possibly TRBD1 on 6 matching bases. Trimming took 6 bases from V and 7 from J, leaving 15 bases between them. The CDR3 loop spans 13 amino acids. Per the germline V gene, CDR1 is SNHLY and CDR2 is FYNNEI. The CDR3 DNA follows: TGTGCCAGCAGCTCTCCGGGACATCTTGGCTACACCTTC. The encoded protein is CASSSPGHLGYTF.

In its sample, this clonotype was seen many times. This chain uses TRBV12-3 or TRBV12-4 with TRBJ2-3, with TRBD2 matching 8 bases. The CDR3 has 14 residues. After removal of 9 bases from V and 1 base from J, the junction contained 6 bases not matched to a gene. The CDR3 coding sequence is TGTGCCAGTCCCCGGGGGGGCGGCACAGATACGCAGTATTTT. Translation gives CASPRGGGTDTQYF.

In this sample, this clonotype turned up many times. CDR3 in amino acids: CSVRGGAETQYF. The DNA of the CDR3 is TGCAGCGTTAGAGGGGGCGCGGAGACCCAGTACTTC. J is TRBJ2-5 and V is TRBV29-1; 7 positions agree with TRBD1. The germline CDR1 and CDR2 sequences are SQVTM and ANQGSEA. The V and J ends lost 5 bases and 5 bases, in that order; junction bases with no gene match: 5. The CDR3 sequence is 12 residues long.

This clonotype was found many times. The chain combines TRBV12-3 or TRBV12-4 with TRBJ2-3; D unclear. The V gene lost 5 bases and the J gene lost 5 bases, with 5 bases spanning the gap. The CDR3 runs to 11 residues. CDR3 region: CASSPVDTQYF. The CDR3 nucleotides are TGTGCCAGCAGTCCCGTAGATACGCAGTATTTT.

This clonotype has a handful of counts. The rearrangement uses TRBV5-5 and TRBJ2-5, with 7 bases identical to TRBD1. V gave up 2 bases and J gave up 4 bases; unmatched junction bases: 11. Germline CDR1 is SGHKS and CDR2 is YYEKEE (reference sequence). This CDR3 region has 16 residues. The DNA for the CDR3 is TGTGCCAGCAGCTTTATAGAGATTAACAGGGGAGAGACCCAGTACTTC. This translates into CASSFIEINRGETQYF.

The sample holds a few counts of this clonotype. The chain carries TRBV20-1 and TRBJ1-5; 9 bases are a match to TRBD1. The CDR3 contains 15 residues. After removal of 6 bases from V and 4 bases from J, the junction contained 10 bases not matched to a gene. Germline CDR1 and CDR2: DFQATT and SNEGSKA (reference sequence). The CDR3 region is CSAHPGTGINQPQHF. In DNA, the CDR3 is TGCAGTGCACACCCCGGGACAGGGATTAATCAGCCCCAGCATTTT.

There are many counts of this clonotype. The V gene is TRBV11-2, the J gene TRBJ2-5; 9 nucleotides agree with TRBD2. CDR3 length equals 17 residues. Trimming at V came to 0 bases and at J to 5 bases, leaving 10 bases not matched to a gene. Germline CDR1 and CDR2: SGHAT and FQNNGV. The CDR3 reads CASSLEAAGGPTETQYF. CDR3 coding DNA: TGTGCCAGCAGCTTAGAGGCGGCGGGAGGGCCGACGGAGACCCAGTACTTC.

This clonotype has a handful of counts. V usage is TRBV5-1 and J usage is TRBJ2-4; a possible D gene is TRBD2 (7 bases). CDR1 and CDR2 from the germline V gene are SGHRS and YFSETQ. Trimming removed 1 base from V and 5 bases from J, with 13 bases in between. This CDR3 region has 15 residues. CDR3 in amino acids: CASSLSGGSQNIQYF. The CDR3 DNA reads TGCGCCAGCAGCTTGTCGGGGGGCTCCCAAAACATTCAGTACTTC.

This clonotype showed up many times. This sequence joins TRBV5-1 and TRBJ1-4; D possibly corresponds to TRBD1 (6 bases). CDR3 size: 13 residues. V shed 4 bases and J shed 7 bases, with 11 bases lying between them. The V gene's germline CDR1 is SGHRS and CDR2 YFSETQ. Here the CDR3 DNA reads TGCGCCAGCAGCCCCCTAGGGGGTGAAAAACTGTTTTTT. Translating gives CASSPLGGEKLFF.

This clonotype was counted ten times or more. The chain is built from TRBV7-2 and TRBJ2-7; D is perhaps TRBD2 (7 bases). The V end was cut by 1 base, the J end by 3 bases, with 13 bases between. Germline CDR1 reads SGHTA; CDR2 reads FQGNSA. The CDR3 spans 15 residues. CDR3 amino acids: CASSLEGGEGYEQYF. In nucleotides, the CDR3 is TGTGCCAGCAGCTTAGAGGGGGGGGAGGGCTACGAGCAGTACTTC.

This chain connects TRBV27 to TRBJ2-4, with D possibly called TRBD1 or TRBD2 (5 bases each). CDR1 is MNHEY, CDR2 SMNVEV, per germline (reference sequence). V was shortened by 5 bases and J by 3 bases, with 23 bases between the two germline ends. The CDR3 consists of 18 residues. CDR3 in amino acids: CASSTTSGPGRVKNIQYF. The CDR3 DNA follows: TGTGCCAGCAGTACCACCTCCGGGCCAGGGCGGGTCAAAAACATTCAGTACTTC.

This clonotype appeared many times. The gene calls are TRBV20-1 and TRBJ2-7, with 8 bases matching TRBD1. This CDR3 comprises 18 residues. V lost 4 bases and J lost 4; bases outside the gene matches: 21. The germline V gene encodes CDR1 DFQATT and CDR2 SNEGSKA (reference sequence). The CDR3 nucleotides read TGCAGTGCTATCCCGAGTGGCCTTGGGACAGGCCTTGGGTACGAGCAGTACTTC. Translating it yields CSAIPSGLGTGLGYEQYF.

This clonotype was counted many times. V gene TRBV6-6 combines with J gene TRBJ1-5, with D perhaps matching TRBD1 (5 bases). The CDR3 loop spans 13 amino acids. V shed 2 bases and J shed 4 bases, with 6 bases lying between them. Looked up from germline, CDR1 is MNHNY and CDR2 is SVGAGI (reference sequence). CDR3 loop: CASSYEGNQPQHF. CDR3 sequence (DNA): TGTGCCAGCAGTTACGAGGGGAATCAGCCCCAGCATTTT.

The chain recombines TRBV6-5 with TRBJ2-3, with D hard to call. The V gene's germline CDR1 is MNHEY and CDR2 SVGAGI. The CDR3 runs to 14 residues. Trimming left V 2 bases short and J 1 base short, with 7 bases between. The CDR3 loop reads CASSYDWGTDTQYF. CDR3 sequence (DNA): TGTGCCAGCAGTTACGATTGGGGCACAGATACGCAGTATTTT.

This clonotype has a count of ten or more. J is TRBJ2-3 and V is TRBV28, with a tentative D call TRBD1 (6 bases). The CDR3 covers 18 residues. The germline V gene encodes CDR1 MDHEN and CDR2 SYDVKM. V was trimmed by 7 bases and J by 4 bases, leaving 27 bases between them. In DNA form, the CDR3 reads TGTGCCAGCACCCAAGAGCAGGGGCCGGACTTGCCGGCAGATACGCAGTATTTT. Its translation is CASTQEQGPDLPADTQYF.

A few counts support this clonotype. The chain is built from TRBV19 and TRBJ1-5; 11 nucleotides line up with TRBD1. Germline lookup yields CDR1 LNHDA and CDR2 SQIVND (reference sequence). The CDR3 has 15 residues. Losses at the gene ends were 9 bases for V and 4 bases for J; bases not matched to a gene: 8. CDR3 coding DNA: TGTGCCAGGGACAGGGGGCACGGTTCAAATCAGCCCCAGCATTTT. Protein product: CARDRGHGSNQPQHF.

Many counts were recorded for this clonotype. The chain combines TRBV20-1 with TRBJ1-1; the D gene is possibly TRBD1 (6 bases). The CDR3 is 13 amino acids. Per the germline V gene, CDR1 is DFQATT and CDR2 is SNEGSKA (reference sequence). DNA of the CDR3: TGCAGCGCCCCCCCGCCGGGGGGCAATAGAGCTTTCTTT. Encoded protein: CSAPPPGGNRAFF.

The rearrangement joins TRBV20-1 to TRBJ2-3, with TRBD2 identical over 14 bases. CDR1 is DFQATT and CDR2 is SNEGSKA in the germline V gene (reference sequence). This CDR3 region has 17 residues. V dropped 6 bases and J dropped 4; count of bases not matched to a gene: 12. CDR3 amino acids: CSASSRGTSGRSDTQYF. The CDR3 DNA reads TGCAGTGCCAGCTCACGAGGGACTAGCGGGAGATCAGATACGCAGTATTTT.

This clonotype was detected many times. The chain recombines TRBV28 with TRBJ2-3; D may be TRBD1 or TRBD2 (5 bases each). The V and J ends lost 6 bases and 2 bases respectively, with 27 bases between them. Germline V gene lookup returns CDR1 MDHEN and CDR2 SYDVKM. This CDR3 has 19 amino acids. The CDR3 region is CASSITYLRGSDNTDTQYF. In nucleotides, the CDR3 is TGTGCCAGCAGCATTACCTACTTGAGGGGCAGTGATAACACAGATACGCAGTATTTT.

This clonotype was counted many times. V usage is TRBV20-1 and J usage is TRBJ2-1, with D possibly matching TRBD2 (6 bases). The V end lost 7 bases, the J end lost 6 bases, and 16 bases lay between the germline ends. The CDR3 has 13 residues. Per the germline V gene, CDR1 is DFQATT and CDR2 is SNEGSKA (reference sequence). The CDR3 sequence is CSGRAGRSNEQFF. CDR3 coding DNA: TGCAGTGGCCGGGCGGGGCGTAGCAATGAGCAGTTCTTC.

This clonotype came up many times. The V gene is TRBV7-2, the J gene TRBJ2-1; D unresolved. The V gene lost 1 base and the J gene lost 3 bases, with 13 bases spanning the gap. The germline V gene encodes CDR1 SGHTA and CDR2 FQGNSA. This CDR3 spans 16 amino acids. CDR3: CASSLVVGTFYNEQFF. In DNA, the CDR3 is TGTGCCAGCAGCTTAGTGGTCGGAACTTTCTACAATGAGCAGTTCTTC.

This clonotype has a count of ten or more. The chain joins TRBV9 to TRBJ1-1; no definite D call. The CDR3 sequence is 13 residues long. V was clipped by 0 bases and J by 2 bases, with 5 bases between them. Per germline, CDR1 SGDLS and CDR2 YYNGEE. The chain's CDR3 is CASSVADNTEAFF. CDR3 nucleotide sequence: TGTGCCAGCAGCGTAGCTGACAACACTGAAGCTTTCTTT.